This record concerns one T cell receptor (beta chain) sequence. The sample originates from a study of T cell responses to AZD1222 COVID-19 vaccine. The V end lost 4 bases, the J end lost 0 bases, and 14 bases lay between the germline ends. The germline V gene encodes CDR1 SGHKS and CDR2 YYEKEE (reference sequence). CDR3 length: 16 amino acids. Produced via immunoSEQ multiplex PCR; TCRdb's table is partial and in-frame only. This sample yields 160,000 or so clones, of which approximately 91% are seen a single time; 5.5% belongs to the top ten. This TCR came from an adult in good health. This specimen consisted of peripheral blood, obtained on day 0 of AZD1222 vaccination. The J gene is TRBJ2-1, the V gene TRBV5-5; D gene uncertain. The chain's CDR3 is CASSRIPTTSYNEQFF. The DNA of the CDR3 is TGTGCCAGCAGCCGTATCCCTACCACCTCCTACAATGAGCAGTTCTTC.